A selection of T cell receptor beta chains follows, all from one sample in a study of neurological immune-mediated disorders. One entry per CDR3 protein, called by TCRdb with MiXCR from the 5' RACE reads. The repertoire holds about 71,000 distinct CDR3 sequences, with around 13% as singletons. The sequenced sample consisted of PBMCs. These receptors all stem from a female donor with HTLV-1-associated myelopathy (HAM/TSP). Each CDR3 is given without its conserved first and last residue.

V | CDR3
TRBV25-1 | ASSPPRLDIETQY
TRBV5-1 | ASSRQQGDNYGYT
TRBV10-3 | AIRLPGLGNTIY
TRBV5-5 | ASSLKLDFSLFYEQY
TRBV25-1 | ASSRQGLMNTEAF
TRBV12-3/TRBV12-4 | ASRTKGEQPQH
TRBV5-1 | ASSLVGQLSTDTQY
TRBV5-6 | ASSSQVARYNEQF
TRBV21-1 | ASSKVWTDTQY
TRBV20-1 | SAPIPPSGLAGGLTYEQY
TRBV2 | ASTRTLSSYNEQF
TRBV20-1 | SARDNQGPGDEQF
TRBV5-6 | ASSLRQGARGYT
TRBV6-5 | ASSYPRQGAIEQF
TRBV20-1 | SARTSGAYNEQF
TRBV9 | ASSVGVGNTGELF
TRBV5-1 | ASSLGPAGGSYNEQF
TRBV27 | ASSFRGRGVVTGELF
TRBV9 | ASSPRTSGRTDTQY
TRBV7-3 | ASSLGPAGLGEQY
TRBV5-1 | ASSLRRGSGEQF
TRBV3-1 | ASSQSGGTGSRNRPQD
TRBV5-1 | ASSLGGTEKLF
TRBV20-1 | SANSLGLATYEQY